This entry lists 3 T cell receptor beta chains sequenced from one sample in a study of memory CD4+ T cells and cytomegalovirus serostatus (dated by TCRdb to the late 2010s). A FACSAria II was used to sort memory CD4+ T cells, defined as single viable CD3+CD4+CD8-CD45RO+ cells. The library relied on the immunoSEQ multiplex PCR assay. Imported from immuneACCESS, the table was reduced by TCRdb to in-frame sequences with V and J called. These copies leave out some clones; in studies compared against another copy, an unresolved V gene accounts for under half, and the cause of the remainder is not known. The sample records 55,000 or so clones, around 83% of which are singletons. The top ten hold about 1.5% of the sample. The sequencing sample was made of memory CD4+ T cells from blood. These TCRs come from an adult in good health and CMV-seropositive.

This sequence joins TRBV4-3 and TRBJ2-3; the D is unclear. CDR3 size: 16 residues. Germline V gene lookup returns CDR1 LGHNA and CDR2 YSLEER. Trimming took off 0 bases at V and 0 bases at J, with 10 bases between the two ends. The CDR3 coding sequence is TGCGCCAGCAGCCAAGAAGGAGTCAGGAGCACAGATACGCAGTATTTT. It codes for CASSQEGVRSTDTQYF.

The chain employs TRBV11-2 and TRBJ1-1; D is unresolved. V was shortened by 4 bases and J by 0 bases, with 12 bases between the two germline ends. Germline V gives CDR1 SGHAT, CDR2 FQNNGV. CDR3 length equals 15 residues. The CDR3 reads CASSSQFRLNTEAFF. CDR3 nucleotide sequence: TGTGCCAGCAGCTCCCAATTCAGGCTGAACACTGAAGCTTTCTTT.

The CDR3 loop reads CASSYKAVASTEAFF. The CDR3 coding sequence is TGTGCCAGCAGTTACAAGGCCGTGGCCAGCACTGAAGCTTTCTTT. The rearrangement joins TRBV6-5 to TRBJ1-1, with D unresolved. CDR3 length: 15 amino acids. The V and J ends lost 2 bases and 4 bases respectively, with 14 bases between them. CDR1 MNHEY and CDR2 SVGAGI come from the germline V gene.